This TCR beta chain was captured by sequencing in a study of cytomegalovirus exposure and HLA in healthy donors. Study-wide points: According to an earlier analysis, most TCR beta V segments yielded productive rearrangements about 87% or about 30% of the time. A later analysis found common viral pathogens apparently linked to several of the most significant clusters.

The CDR3 spans 12 residues. Worth noting for this clone: The target antigen is unknown.

It was with 60 Vbeta and 13 Jbeta primers that the PCR ran. Produced via immunoSEQ multiplex PCR; TCRdb's table is partial and in-frame only. The table lists 160,000 or so clones, about 75% of them singletons. Sequenced material: PBMCs. The TCR was taken from a middle-aged man in good health and CMV-seropositive. This rearrangement joins TRBV1 to TRBJ2-7; the D call TRBD1 from the table was never checked on the DNA. TRBV1 is annotated as a pseudogene. The CDR3 sequence: CTAGGGTYEQYF. The CDR3 DNA sequence: TGCACCGCTGGGGGCGGAACCTACGAGCAGTACTTC.